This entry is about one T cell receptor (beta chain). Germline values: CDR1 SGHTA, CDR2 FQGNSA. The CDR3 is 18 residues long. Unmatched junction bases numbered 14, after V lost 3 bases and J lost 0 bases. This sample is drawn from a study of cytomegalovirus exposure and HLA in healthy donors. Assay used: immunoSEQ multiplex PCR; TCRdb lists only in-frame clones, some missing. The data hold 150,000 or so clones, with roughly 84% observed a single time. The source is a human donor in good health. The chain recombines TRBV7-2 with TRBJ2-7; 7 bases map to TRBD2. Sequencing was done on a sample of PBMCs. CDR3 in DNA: TGTGCCAGCAGCTTTAAGAAGGGGTGGGGGGGGTCCTCCTACGAGCAGTACTTC. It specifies CASSFKKGWGGSSYEQYF.